The present T cell receptor beta chain was sequenced within a study of regulatory T cells in long-lasting Graves disease. Study-wide context: Patients with persistent Graves' disease had over 5 years of antithyroid drugs and persistent TSH receptor antibodies. Study-wide results and limits: Favored gene segments in persistent disease were TRBV28, TRBJ1-2 and TRBJ2-5. Persistent patients had more shared public clonotypes (around 2,500) than new patients (roughly 940).

This clonotype was observed a handful of times. No antigen is known for it. V lost 0 bases to trimming and J lost 5 bases, with 9 bases between them. CDR1 SGHRS and CDR2 YFSETQ come from the germline V gene. This CDR3 is 14 amino acids long. Time point denoted: persistent/refractory GD, antithyroid drugs over 5 years with positive TRAb. Isolated PBMC RNA provided the starting material for the TCR library. A peripheral blood sample, roughly 8.5 milliliters in volume, was drawn into EDTA tubes. Arm-PCR with iRepertoire HTBI primers amplified the CDR3 regions for these TCR beta libraries. Each CDR3 protein gets one entry after TCRdb re-called the multiplex PCR reads with MiXCR. The sample has 350,000 to 500,000 distinct CDR3 sequences, over 20% seen once; the top ten hold roughly an eighth.

This chain uses TRBV5-1 with TRBJ1-5; D uncertain. The material was peripheral blood mononuclear cells (PBMCs), obtained when the disease was refractory, from a patient treated with antithyroid drugs. This TCR was recovered from a female donor with Graves disease. The CDR3 region is CASSLAVGDQPQHF. CDR3 bases: TGCGCCAGCAGCTTGGCCGTCGGGGATCAGCCCCAGCATTTT.